This TCR beta chain was recorded in a study of T-cell reconstitution after alpha-beta-depleted transplantation in children. The study's findings and limits: Where alpha-beta T cells came from about two months after transplant was reportedly several hundred expanded graft clones. Most T-cell counts and diversity one year after the transplant came from T cells that were newly produced. In some patients, recipient T cells and intrathymic progenitors surviving conditioning explained high day-60 diversity.

About this clonotype itself: The antigen is not known.

Molecular barcoding with unique molecular identifiers was used for the TCRbeta library. Each CDR3 protein is one row after TCRdb ran MiXCR on the PCR reads. The data show some 600,000 distinct CDR3 sequences, with around 13% seen just once and about 2.2% held by the top ten. Germline V lookup: CDR1 DFQATT, CDR2 SNEGSKA (reference sequence). The J segment lost 5 bases and the V segment lost 5 bases, leaving 8 bases of the junction unmatched. The CDR3 length is 16 residues. The TCR sequence derives from a male patient younger than 18 who had a stem cell transplant for acute myeloid leukemia, so the T cells may come from the graft donor. The chain employs TRBV20-1 and TRBJ2-1; 14 bases line up with TRBD2. The sequences come from PBMCs, mostly from graft donor cells, collected 360 days after TCRalphabeta/CD19-depleted stem cell transplant. The CDR3 loop is CSAWGLAGVWDNEQFF. The DNA for the CDR3 is TGCAGTGCTTGGGGACTAGCGGGAGTGTGGGACAATGAGCAGTTCTTC.